The rows below give T cell receptor beta chains drawn from one sample of a study of regulatory T cells in long-lasting Graves disease. TCRdb independently ran MiXCR on the multiplex PCR reads; one entry per CDR3 protein. The sample yields some 240,000 distinct CDR3 sequences, approximately 18% seen once. The data were also submitted as part of a second study, on T cells in Graves' hyperthyroidism and ophthalmopathy.

The source was peripheral blood mononuclear cells (PBMCs), collected at new diagnosis, from a patient treated with antithyroid drugs. The receptors here all came from a woman under 40 with Graves disease. The CDR3 runs from the conserved cysteine through the conserved F or W. Clone size, where shown, is once, few, many, or a class for clones that have expanded.

V gene: TRBV24-1
J gene: TRBJ2-2
clone size: many
CDR3 protein: CATSKTGGTGELFF

V gene: TRBV30
J gene: TRBJ2-7
clone size: many
CDR3 protein: CAWSGRGGNEQYF

V gene: TRBV20-1
J gene: TRBJ1-2
clone size: many
CDR3 protein: CSAQDGVDGYTF

V gene: TRBV5-4
J gene: TRBJ1-2
clone size: few
CDR3 protein: CAAGGGTNYGYTF

V gene: TRBV3-1
J gene: TRBJ1-5
clone size: few
CDR3 protein: CASSPSVPAGYSNQPQHF

V gene: TRBV12-3/TRBV12-4
J gene: TRBJ2-1
clone size: many
CDR3 protein: CASSNVGGDEQFF

V gene: TRBV28
J gene: TRBJ2-5
clone size: .
CDR3 protein: CASSLSGRGQQETQYF

V gene: TRBV4-1
J gene: TRBJ1-1
clone size: many
CDR3 protein: CASSRVPYSGEAFF

V gene: TRBV19
J gene: TRBJ1-5
clone size: few
CDR3 protein: CASSMGSGGGSQPQHF

V gene: TRBV18
J gene: TRBJ2-1
clone size: .
CDR3 protein: CASSRAWHYNEQFF

V gene: TRBV6-1
J gene: TRBJ2-3
clone size: .
CDR3 protein: CASKPLAGVSIDTQYF

V gene: TRBV3-1
J gene: TRBJ1-2
clone size: many
CDR3 protein: CASGTGNYGYTF

V gene: TRBV20-1
J gene: TRBJ1-2
clone size: many
CDR3 protein: CSARQQGQGATKGYTF

V gene: TRBV19
J gene: TRBJ1-1
clone size: many
CDR3 protein: CASSARGVEAFF

V gene: TRBV7-6
J gene: TRBJ1-1
clone size: few
CDR3 protein: CASSRRGGSRSMNTEAFF

V gene: TRBV20-1
J gene: TRBJ2-3
clone size: many
CDR3 protein: CSARDLISGGATDTQYF

V gene: TRBV30
J gene: TRBJ2-1
clone size: many
CDR3 protein: CAWSGRVSYNEQFF

V gene: TRBV11-3
J gene: TRBJ2-7
clone size: .
CDR3 protein: CASSLRGSEQYF

V gene: TRBV11-2
J gene: TRBJ1-1
clone size: many
CDR3 protein: CASSYYRATEAFF

V gene: TRBV5-4
J gene: TRBJ1-2
clone size: many
CDR3 protein: CASSLEGRPALGYTF

V gene: TRBV15
J gene: TRBJ2-5
clone size: .
CDR3 protein: CATSRGVAETQYF

V gene: TRBV2
J gene: TRBJ1-2
clone size: many
CDR3 protein: CASKGHHGYTF